The 12 T cell receptor beta chains below were found in one sample sequenced in a study of brain T cells in children with intractable seizures. The time point is: blood from clinic visit 5 months post-surgery; TSC patient then seizure free. Here immunoSEQ multiplex PCR was the method, and the copy in TCRdb shows in-frame clones only, minus some. The profile shows about 340,000 clones, about 94% of them singletons. This specimen was peripheral blood, taken more than 4 months after surgery. Source of these receptors: a boy younger than two with tuberous sclerosis and intractable seizures.

The chain combines TRBV6-5 with TRBJ2-7, with 7 bases lining up with TRBD1. This CDR3 contains 13 residues. Germline-derived CDR1 and CDR2 are MNHEY and SVGAGI. The V gene end was trimmed by 7 bases and the J gene end by 2 bases; junction bases not matched to a gene: 5. This CDR3 is CASKRTGTYEQYF. The CDR3 DNA sequence: TGTGCCAGCAAACGGACAGGAACCTACGAGCAGTACTTC.

The chain couples TRBV30 to TRBJ2-7, with a tentative D call TRBD1 (6 bases). From germline, CDR1 is GTSNPN and CDR2 SVGIG (reference sequence). The CDR3 is 15 residues long. The V end was cut by 2 bases, the J end by 0 bases, with 14 bases between. CDR3 bases: TGTGCCTGGAGTCGAGGACAGCCGAGCTCCTACGAGCAGTACTTC. Translation gives CAWSRGQPSSYEQYF. The variable domain in full, completed from reference TRBV30 and TRBJ2-7, reads SQTIHQWPATLVQPVGSPLSLECTVEGTSNPNLYWYRQAAGRGLQLLFYSVGIGQISSEVPQNLSASRPQDRQFILSSKKLLLSDSGFYLCAWSRGQPSSYEQYFGPGTRLTVT.

The chain links TRBV19 to TRBJ1-1; D gene unclear. With 3 bases removed from V and 1 base from J, the gap between germline ends came to 9 bases. The CDR3 has 14 amino acids. Germline V gives CDR1 LNHDA, CDR2 SQIVND (reference sequence). CDR3 loop: CASSISYGNTEAFF. The CDR3 DNA follows: TGTGCCAGTAGTATTTCCTATGGGAACACTGAAGCTTTCTTT.

The chain couples TRBV5-4 to TRBJ2-3; TRBD2 agrees at 8 bases. The CDR3 has 17 amino acids. Germline CDR1 SGHNT, CDR2 YYREEE (reference sequence). V lost 4 bases and J lost 0; bases outside the gene matches: 10. The CDR3 protein is CASSLPRRLASTDTQYF. The CDR3 region has the DNA TGTGCCAGCAGCCTGCCCCGCCGACTAGCGAGCACAGATACGCAGTATTTT.

This rearrangement joins TRBV27 to TRBJ2-7; maybe TRBD1 (6 bases). This CDR3 has 17 residues. CDR1 and CDR2 from the germline V gene are MNHEY and SMNVEV (reference sequence). V lost 4 bases, J lost 1 base, and 20 bases lay in between. The CDR3 DNA is TGTGCCAGCAGTTCGACCCTTCAAACAGGGTTGTCCTACGAGCAGTACTTC. Encoded protein: CASSSTLQTGLSYEQYF.

The CDR3: CASSLPGQGTYEQYF. The DNA for the CDR3 is TGTGCCAGCAGCCTGCCGGGACAGGGGACCTACGAGCAGTACTTC. The chain carries TRBV5-4 and TRBJ2-7, with 10 bases that match TRBD1. The CDR3 loop spans 15 amino acids. CDR1 is SGHNT and CDR2 is YYREEE in the germline V gene (reference sequence). V lost 4 bases, J lost 2 bases, and 6 bases stayed unmatched.

The chain has TRBV5-6 and TRBJ1-3, with no clear D. Germline V gives CDR1 SGHDT, CDR2 YYEEEE. The CDR3 is made up of 14 amino acids. V was shortened by 0 bases and J by 0 bases, with 4 bases between the two germline ends. The CDR3 region is CASSLGHSGNTIYF. CDR3 DNA: TGTGCCAGCAGCTTGGGGCACTCTGGAAACACCATATATTTT. Full variable domain (remainder filled in from reference TRBV5-6 and TRBJ1-3): DAGVTQSPTHLIKTRGQQVTLRCSPKSGHDTVSWYQQALGQGPQFIFQYYEEEERQRGNFPDRFSGHQFPNYSSELNVNALLLGDSALYLCASSLGHSGNTIYFGEGSWLTVV.

The rearrangement uses TRBV6-4 and TRBJ1-6; TRBD1 aligns across 7 bases. In germline, CDR1 is MRHNA, CDR2 SNTAGT. The CDR3 length is 14 residues. After removal of 3 bases from V and 7 bases from J, the junction contained 3 bases not matched to a gene. The CDR3 is CASSETGENSPLHF. Written as DNA, the CDR3 is TGTGCCAGCAGTGAAACAGGGGAAAATTCACCCCTCCACTTT.

This rearrangement joins TRBV19 to TRBJ2-1; D is unresolved. There are 11 residues in the CDR3. Germline lookup yields CDR1 LNHDA and CDR2 SQIVND (reference sequence). Trimming cost V 3 bases and J 9 bases, with 6 bases left between them. CDR3 loop: CASSISGEQFF. The CDR3 region has the DNA TGTGCCAGTAGTATCTCCGGTGAGCAGTTCTTC.

The chain joins TRBV7-2 to TRBJ2-1; 9 positions agree with TRBD2. Germline CDR1 is SGHTA and CDR2 is FQGNSA. V gave up 1 base and J gave up 8 bases; unmatched junction bases: 9. The CDR3 spans 16 residues. The CDR3 loop reads CASSLVALAGPYEQFF. The CDR3 nucleotides read TGTGCCAGCAGCTTAGTGGCTCTAGCGGGGCCCTATGAGCAGTTCTTC. Drawing the rest from reference TRBV7-2 and TRBJ2-1, the complete variable domain is GAGVSQSPSNKVTEKGKDVELRCDPISGHTALYWYRQSLGQGLEFLIYFQGNSAPDKSGLPSDRFSAERTGGSVSTLTIQRTQQEDSAVYLCASSLVALAGPYEQFFGPGTRLTVL.

This chain uses TRBV25-1 with TRBJ1-2; TRBD1 aligns across 8 bases. The V segment lost 2 bases and the J segment 8 bases; nucleotides outside the gene matches: 10. The germline V gene encodes CDR1 MGHDK and CDR2 SYGVNS. The CDR3 sequence is 15 residues long. The CDR3 sequence: CASSETLGQGNGYTF. The CDR3 DNA reads TGTGCCAGCAGTGAAACCCTCGGACAGGGTAACGGCTACACCTTC.

The chain carries TRBV6-7 and TRBJ1-5; tentatively, D is TRBD1 (5 bases). TRBV6-7 is designated an ORF whose function remains uncertain. The germline V and J ends were trimmed by 10 bases and 7 bases, with 14 bases remaining between them. The CDR3 is 12 residues long. The DNA for the CDR3 is TGTGCCACCCGGACAAGAGGGCAGCCCCAGCATTTT. Protein product: CATRTRGQPQHF.